The present T cell receptor (beta chain) was sequenced within a study of cytomegalovirus exposure and HLA in healthy donors. Study-wide findings and caveats: Sequencing had likely introduced a cluster of highly shared sequence variants as an artifact. Earlier analysis found most TCR beta V segments productive about 87% or about 30% of the time. Some public TCRs appeared in many individuals, while most sequences were rare. One later analysis reportedly identified an Asian-associated ancestry cluster that showed fewer N-insertions than the roughly 700-donor mean.

Germline V gene sequence: CDR1 LNHNV, CDR2 YYDKDF (reference sequence). The CDR3 length is 12 residues. Primers included in the PCR were 60 Vbeta and 13 Jbeta primers. The assay was immunoSEQ multiplex PCR, and TCRdb's table has in-frame clones only and misses some. The data show around 180,000 clones, approximately 82% seen once. Comment on this clone: Its target is not known. At one boundary the junction diverges from the germline segment, which might be a read error.

The receptor was isolated from a girl aged 2 to 10 in good health and CMV-seropositive. The sequencing sample was made of PBMCs. V gene TRBV15 combines with J gene TRBJ1-1; D gene ambiguous. As DNA, the CDR3 is TGTGCCACCAACAGAGCGTACACTGAAGCTTTCTTT. It codes for CATNRAYTEAFF. The full variable domain, rest sourced from reference TRBV15 and TRBJ1-1, is DAMVIQNPRYQVTQFGKPVTLSCSQTLNHNVMYWYQQKSSQAPKLLFHYYDKDFNNEADTPDNFQSRRPNTSFCFLDIRSPGLGDTAMYLCATNRAYTEAFFGQGTRLTVV.